This TCR beta chain was retrieved from a study of OX40 agonist ivuxolimab in advanced cancers. Clones were read by immunoSEQ multiplex PCR, and TCRdb kept only the in-frame ones, dropping some. Found here are over 35,000 clones, 80% of them singletons; the top ten hold about 4%. Germline CDR1 WSHSY, CDR2 SAAADI. Trimming removed 4 bases from V and 2 bases from J, with 12 bases in between. The CDR3 loop spans 16 amino acids. Systemic immunosuppression or a history of autoimmune disease excluded patients. The chain recombines TRBV10-2 with TRBJ1-6; D unresolved. This clonotype was sampled from an adult with an advanced solid tumor such as melanoma, head and neck, liver or kidney cancer. The sequences come from CD4+ or CD8+ T cells sorted from blood, collected in a trial of the OX40 agonist ivuxolimab. The CDR3 sequence: CASSGPHQAYNSPLHF. As DNA, the CDR3 is TGCGCCAGCAGTGGCCCCCATCAGGCCTATAATTCACCCCTCCACTTT.